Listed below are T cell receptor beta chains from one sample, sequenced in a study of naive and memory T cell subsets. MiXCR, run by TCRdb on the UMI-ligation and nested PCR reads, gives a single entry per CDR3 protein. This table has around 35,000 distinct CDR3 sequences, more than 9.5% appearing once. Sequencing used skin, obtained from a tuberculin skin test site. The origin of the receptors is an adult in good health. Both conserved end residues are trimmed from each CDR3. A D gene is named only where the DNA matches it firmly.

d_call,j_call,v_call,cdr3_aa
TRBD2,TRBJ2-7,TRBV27,ASSTEREVYEQY
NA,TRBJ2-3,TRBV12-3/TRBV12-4,ASSSKRPPKEDTQY
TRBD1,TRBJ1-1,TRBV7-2,ASSSQGAYTEAF
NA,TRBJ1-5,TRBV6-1,ASSEGVLLQPQH
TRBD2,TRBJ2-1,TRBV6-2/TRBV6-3,ASCRRLAGVRVYNEQF
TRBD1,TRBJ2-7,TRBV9,ASTGQGDYEQY
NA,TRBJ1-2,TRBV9,ASSASGGSPGYGYT
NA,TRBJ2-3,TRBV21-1,ASSPPRAGTDTQY
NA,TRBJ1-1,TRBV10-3,AISEPAKGTEAF
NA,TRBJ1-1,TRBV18,ASSPSRQDWGTEAF
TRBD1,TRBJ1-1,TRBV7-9,ASSPGTGFQSF
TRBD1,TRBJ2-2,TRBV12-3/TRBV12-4,ASSHGTGGTGELF
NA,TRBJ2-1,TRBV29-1,SVGGSSASSYNEQF
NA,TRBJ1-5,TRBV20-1,SARGGSNQPQH
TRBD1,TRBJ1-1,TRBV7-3,ASSLTGGTGTAF
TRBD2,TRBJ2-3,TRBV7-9,ASSLEGLASTDTQY
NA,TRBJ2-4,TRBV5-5,ASSLVSTNIQY
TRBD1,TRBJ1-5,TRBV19,ASSKTGGWQGNQPQH
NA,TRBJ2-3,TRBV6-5,ASSYNADTQY
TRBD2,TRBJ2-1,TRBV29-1,SVVWTSINEQF
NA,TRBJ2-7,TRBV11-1,ASSLSRAGYEQY
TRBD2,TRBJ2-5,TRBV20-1,SARDPTLAGETETQY
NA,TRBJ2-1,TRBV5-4,ASSSGIRPYNEQF
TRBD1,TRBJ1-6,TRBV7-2,ASSWDRGSPLH